The rows below give T cell receptor beta chains drawn from one sample of a study of blood T cell repertoires in COVID-19. TCRdb's copy holds only in-frame clones and misses some; the assay was immunoSEQ multiplex PCR. The sample holds some 74,000 clones, about 89% seen once. Sequenced sample: peripheral blood. These TCRs come from a man aged 45-60 years with COVID-19, enrolled during active disease. Both conserved end residues are part of each CDR3. The D gene is left open where the match is weak. Clone size is stated in some rows and not others, as once, few, many or a class when expanded.

.	TRBV20-1	.	TRBJ2-1	CSASLNAFFDEQFF	TGCAGTGCTAGTCTTAACGCGTTTTTCGATGAGCAGTTCTTC
.	TRBV19	.	TRBJ2-1	CASKAESFYNEQFF	TGTGCCAGTAAAGCGGAGTCTTTCTACAATGAGCAGTTCTTC
once	TRBV7-3	TRBD2	TRBJ2-3	CASSLSGATDTQYF	TGTGCCAGCAGCTTGAGCGGGGCTACAGATACGCAGTATTTT
.	TRBV6-5	.	TRBJ1-6	CASREGGINSPLHF	TGTGCCAGCAGGGAGGGAGGCATAAATTCACCCCTCCACTTT
.	TRBV20-1	TRBD2	TRBJ2-3	CSASQRLAGGATDTQYF	TGCAGTGCTAGTCAGAGGCTAGCGGGAGGGGCCACAGATACGCAGTATTTT
.	TRBV7-9	TRBD1	TRBJ2-1	CASSSSGQDDYNEQFF	TGTGCCAGCAGTTCCTCTGGACAGGATGACTACAATGAGCAGTTCTTC
.	TRBV7-9	TRBD1	TRBJ2-7	CASSSDRPDRGIYEQYF	TGTGCCAGCAGTTCCGATCGACCGGACAGGGGGATCTACGAGCAGTACTTC
.	TRBV19	TRBD2	TRBJ2-2	CASSKEAGGVNTGELFF	TGTGCCAGTAGTAAGGAAGCGGGAGGGGTGAACACCGGGGAGCTGTTTTTT
.	TRBV7-8	TRBD1	TRBJ1-2	CASSLQTGNYGYTF	TGTGCCAGCAGCTTACAGACAGGGAACTATGGCTACACCTTC
.	TRBV19	.	TRBJ2-7	CASSPQTGFEQYF	TGTGCCAGTAGTCCCCAGACAGGCTTCGAGCAGTACTTC
once	TRBV28	.	TRBJ1-2	CASSLDTGLAGYTF	TGTGCCAGCAGTTTAGACACAGGGTTAGCTGGCTACACCTTC
.	TRBV5-1	.	TRBJ1-1	CASSSPDLATEAFF	TGCGCCAGCAGTTCCCCCGACCTAGCCACTGAAGCTTTCTTT
.	TRBV7-3	TRBD1	TRBJ1-1	CASSLYPGGHTEAFF	TGTGCCAGCAGCTTATATCCAGGGGGGCATACTGAAGCTTTCTTT
.	TRBV2	TRBD1	TRBJ1-2	CASTGTGGYGYTF	TGTGCCAGCACCGGGACAGGGGGGTATGGCTACACCTTC
few	TRBV28	.	TRBJ1-6	CASSVQGSPLHF	TGTGCCAGCAGTGTACAGGGTTCACCCCTCCACTTT
.	TRBV4-1	.	TRBJ1-5	CASGSGVNQPQHF	TGCGCCAGCGGGTCGGGGGTGAATCAGCCCCAGCATTTT
.	TRBV18	.	TRBJ2-5	CASSPSGQETQYF	TGTGCCAGCTCACCAAGCGGCCAAGAGACCCAGTACTTC
.	TRBV2	TRBD1	TRBJ2-1	CATMGQGLYNEQFF	TGTGCCACCATGGGACAGGGGCTATACAATGAGCAGTTCTTC
.	TRBV30	.	TRBJ2-2	CAWSFGLRTGELFF	TGTGCCTGGAGTTTTGGGTTGCGGACCGGGGAGCTGTTTTTT
.	TRBV9	.	TRBJ2-1	CASSLTYRVYNEQFF	TGTGCCAGCAGCCTGACCTACAGGGTCTACAATGAGCAGTTCTTC
.	TRBV5-8	TRBD1	TRBJ2-3	CASSLGTGNTQYF	TGTGCCAGCAGCTTGGGGACAGGGAATACGCAGTATTTT
.	TRBV6-1	TRBD1	TRBJ1-1	CASSEEGTGFMNTEAFF	TGTGCCAGCAGTGAAGAGGGGACAGGTTTCATGAACACTGAAGCTTTCTTT
.	TRBV24-1	TRBD2	TRBJ2-2	CATSALGSSGSTGELFF	TGTGCCACCAGTGCCCTTGGGTCTAGCGGGAGCACCGGGGAGCTGTTTTTT
.	TRBV5-1	.	TRBJ1-6	CASREGIVASPLHF	TGCGCCAGCAGGGAGGGCATCGTCGCTTCACCCCTCCACTTT
.	TRBV5-1	.	TRBJ2-3	CASSVQGRADTQYF	TGCGCCAGCAGCGTACAGGGTAGGGCAGATACGCAGTATTTT
.	TRBV7-9	.	TRBJ1-2	CASSSASGTLYGYTF	TGTGCCAGCAGCTCTGCTTCCGGGACACTCTATGGCTACACCTTC
.	TRBV5-1	.	TRBJ2-3	CASSLEAASTDTQYF	TGCGCCAGCAGCTTGGAAGCGGCTAGCACAGATACGCAGTATTTT
.	TRBV15	.	TRBJ2-1	CATSRDTVSANEQFF	TGTGCCACCAGCAGAGATACAGTATCGGCCAATGAGCAGTTCTTC
.	TRBV9	TRBD2	TRBJ2-2	CASSARLAGDTGELFF	TGTGCCAGCAGCGCAAGACTAGCGGGAGACACCGGGGAGCTGTTTTTT
.	TRBV6-6	.	TRBJ1-1	CASSYSREKMNTEAFF	TGTGCCAGCAGTTACTCACGGGAGAAGATGAACACTGAAGCTTTCTTT
.	TRBV5-5	.	TRBJ2-5	CASSTYRDETQYF	TGTGCCAGCAGCACCTACAGGGATGAGACCCAGTACTTC